The 28 T cell receptor beta chains given below trace back to one sample, sequenced in a study of blood T cells in healthy people across ages. A J-beta primer mix and a sample-barcoded 5' primer were used in a second PCR of roughly 6 to 11 cycles. From the 5' RACE reads, TCRdb called clonotypes with MiXCR, one entry per CDR3 protein. The profile shows approximately 670,000 distinct CDR3 sequences, approximately 40% of them singletons. The sequencing sample was made of blood. These receptors were collected from an elderly man in good health.

The J gene is TRBJ1-1, the V gene TRBV30; 7 bases agree with TRBD1. V gave up 0 bases and J gave up 4 bases; unmatched junction bases: 5. The CDR3 has 14 residues. Germline V gene sequence: CDR1 GTSNPN, CDR2 SVGIG (reference sequence). DNA for the CDR3: TGTGCCTGGAGTGTACAGGGGTTTCTCACTGAAGCTTTCTTT. It yields the protein CAWSVQGFLTEAFF.

The chain recombines TRBV6-6 with TRBJ2-7, with D possibly being TRBD2 (5 bases). V was shortened by 6 bases and J by 0 bases, with 15 bases between the two germline ends. The CDR3 runs to 15 residues. Germline-derived CDR1 and CDR2 are MNHNY and SVGAGI (reference sequence). CDR3 DNA sequence: TGTGCCAGCAGCCACCGGGATACCCTCTCCTACGAGCAGTACTTC. This translates into CASSHRDTLSYEQYF.

This chain uses TRBV6-1 with TRBJ2-3; TRBD1 or TRBD2 may be the D gene (5 bases each). Looked up from germline, CDR1 is MNHNS and CDR2 is SASEGT. The CDR3 has 13 residues. Trimming took 8 bases from V and 2 from J, leaving 11 bases between them. CDR3 nucleotide sequence: TGTGCCAGCGGGGACCCAAACACAGATACGCAGTATTTT. Translated, it gives CASGDPNTDTQYF.

The rearrangement joins TRBV28 to TRBJ2-6; D is ambiguous. The CDR3 has 15 residues. The V and J ends lost 6 bases and 1 base respectively, with 10 bases between them. CDR1 and CDR2 from the germline V gene are MDHEN and SYDVKM. This CDR3 is CASRPTKSGANVLTF. CDR3 sequence (DNA): TGTGCCAGCAGACCCACTAAATCTGGGGCCAACGTCCTGACTTTC. The full variable domain, its missing parts supplied by reference TRBV28 and TRBJ2-6, is DVKVTQSSRYLVKRTGEKVFLECVQDMDHENMFWYRQDPGLGLRLIYFSYDVKMKEKGDIPEGYSVSREKKERFSLILESASTNQTSMYLCASRPTKSGANVLTFGAGSRLTVL.

This chain uses TRBV11-3 with TRBJ2-2; 7 bases align to TRBD1. The V segment lost 2 bases and the J segment 4 bases; nucleotides outside the gene matches: 7. The CDR3 is made up of 16 amino acids. Germline CDR1 and CDR2: SGHNT and YENEEA. CDR3 DNA sequence: TGTGCCAGCAGCTTACCTAGAGGGGACAGCACCGGGGAGCTGTTTTTT. The encoded protein is CASSLPRGDSTGELFF.

This chain uses TRBV28 with TRBJ2-5; D gene ambiguous. Near its end, the DNA agrees better with TRBJ2-7, so the J call may be wrong. CDR1 and CDR2 (germline): MDHEN, SYDVKM. CDR3 length: 11 amino acids. This chain's CDR3 is CASTTPSEQYF. CDR3 DNA sequence: TGTGCCAGCACCACCCCTTCCGAGCAGTACTTC.

The chain recombines TRBV7-9 with TRBJ2-7, with TRBD2 identical over 11 bases. From germline, CDR1 is SEHNR and CDR2 FQNEAQ (reference sequence). V gave up 5 bases and J gave up 4 bases; unmatched junction bases: 1. The length of the CDR3 is 13 residues. As DNA, the CDR3 is TGTGCCAGCAGCGCTAGCGGGAGGTACGAGCAGTACTTC. As protein: CASSASGRYEQYF.

This chain connects TRBV29-1 to TRBJ2-1; 9 bases map to TRBD1. V shed 8 bases, J shed 6 bases, and the junction held 8 bases outside the gene matches. CDR1 SQVTM and CDR2 ANQGSEA come from the germline V gene. The CDR3 totals 13 residues. This chain's CDR3 is CSSGQGPFNEQFF. DNA for the CDR3: TGCAGCAGCGGACAGGGGCCCTTCAATGAGCAGTTCTTC.

The chain joins TRBV6-2 or TRBV6-3 to TRBJ2-7, with TRBD1 matching 8 bases. Germline-derived CDR1 and CDR2 are MNHEY and SVGEGT. This CDR3 is built from 15 residues. Trimming removed 6 bases from V and 3 bases from J; junction bases left unmatched: 10. CDR3: CASSLTGTGGYEQYF. The CDR3 coding sequence is TGTGCCAGCAGCCTAACCGGGACAGGCGGCTACGAGCAGTACTTC.

The chain employs TRBV7-2 and TRBJ1-5; D is possibly TRBD1 (5 bases). This CDR3 has 17 amino acids. V was pared by 5 bases and J by 2 bases, with 19 bases between. CDR1 is SGHTA and CDR2 is FQGNSA in the germline V gene. CDR3 nucleotide sequence: TGTGCCAGCAGCCCCGCCCCAACAGGACGGCGCAATCAGCCCCAGCATTTT. It codes for CASSPAPTGRRNQPQHF.

This chain links TRBV9 with TRBJ2-2; D perhaps matches TRBD2 (7 bases). CDR3 length: 15 amino acids. The V and J ends lost 3 bases and 6 bases respectively, with 15 bases between them. CDR1 SGDLS and CDR2 YYNGEE come from the germline V gene. Here the CDR3 DNA reads TGTGCCAGCAGCGCACTACCGGGGGGCGCCGGGGAGCTGTTTTTT. It translates to CASSALPGGAGELFF.

V and J are TRBV11-3 and TRBJ2-3; unclear D gene. Between the trimmed V and J ends, which lost 4 bases and 5 bases, there was a span of 16 bases. The CDR3 is 15 residues long. Germline V gene data show CDR1 as SGHNT and CDR2 as YENEEA. The CDR3 region is CASSSTRTWGDTQYF. CDR3 coding DNA: TGTGCCAGCAGCTCAACTCGGACCTGGGGAGATACGCAGTATTTT.

The chain recombines TRBV27 with TRBJ2-1; D is uncertain. The J call could be wrong; TRBJ2-7 is a better fit for the DNA end. This CDR3 region has 14 residues. Germline V gene data show CDR1 as MNHEY and CDR2 as SMNVEV (reference sequence). The CDR3 DNA is TGTGCCAGCAGTTTGAAACAGCTAAACAATGAGCAGTACTTC. This codes for CASSLKQLNNEQYF.

CDR3: CASSGIRLLNSPLHF. The CDR3 coding sequence is TGTGCCAGCAGTGGAATTAGACTGCTTAATTCACCCCTCCACTTT. The chain joins TRBV2 to TRBJ1-6; D uncertain. Germline CDR1 is SNHLY and CDR2 is FYNNEI. V was clipped by 4 bases and J by 6 bases, with 13 bases between them. This CDR3 has 15 residues.

The rearrangement links TRBV25-1 to TRBJ2-5, with 10 positions matching TRBD1. Trimming cost V 3 bases and J 4 bases; bases outside gene matches: 8. CDR1 MGHDK and CDR2 SYGVNS come from the germline V gene. CDR3 size: 16 residues. CDR3 region: CASSDSSRDRGETQYF. The CDR3 DNA reads as TGTGCCAGCAGTGACTCTTCCCGGGACAGGGGAGAGACCCAGTACTTC.

The count of this clonotype is one. The chain is built from TRBV11-2 and TRBJ2-1; TRBD2 agrees at 11 bases. CDR3 size: 11 residues. Germline V CDR1 and CDR2: SGHAT, FQNNGV. The junction had 3 bases not matched to a gene; V was cut back by 5 bases and J by 15 bases. The CDR3 protein is CASSHGTSGFF. CDR3 DNA sequence: TGTGCCAGCAGCCACGGGACTAGCGGGTTCTTC.

This chain links TRBV5-1 with TRBJ2-5, with D perhaps being TRBD1 or TRBD2 (6 bases each). Trimming stripped 0 bases from V and 11 bases from J, with 17 bases between. Germline CDR1 is SGHRS and CDR2 is YFSETQ. The CDR3 runs 14 residues. As DNA, the CDR3 is TGCGCCAGCAGCTTGGGCGGCGGGGACAATGAGCAGTACTTC. It specifies CASSLGGGDNEQYF.

J is TRBJ2-3 and V is TRBV7-3; weak D call: TRBD2 (5 bases). Trimming stripped 0 bases from V and 8 bases from J, with 15 bases between. CDR3 size: 15 residues. Germline V gives CDR1 SGHTA, CDR2 FQGTGA. CDR3 residues: CASSLTPRLATTQYF. CDR3 nucleotides: TGTGCCAGCAGCTTAACCCCGCGGCTAGCTACTACGCAGTATTTT.

The CDR3 DNA follows: TGTGCCAGCAGCCGACCAATTAGCGGGAGGTTCGCAGATACGCAGTATTTT. Translating it yields CASSRPISGRFADTQYF. The chain recombines TRBV16 with TRBJ2-3, with 10 bases matching TRBD2. CDR1 and CDR2 from the germline V gene are KGHSY and FQNENV. The V segment lost 4 bases and the J segment 4 bases; nucleotides outside the gene matches: 11. The CDR3 totals 17 residues.

The rearrangement links TRBV5-5 to TRBJ2-1, with 8 nucleotides matching TRBD2. Germline V gene data show CDR1 as SGHKS and CDR2 as YYEKEE (reference sequence). The V gene end was trimmed by 3 bases and the J gene end by 7 bases; junction bases not matched to a gene: 6. CDR3 length equals 14 residues. The CDR3 region is CASSSSGSKNEQFF. The CDR3 DNA sequence: TGTGCCAGCAGCTCCAGCGGGAGTAAGAATGAGCAGTTCTTC.

V is TRBV9 and J is TRBJ2-1; 7 bases fit TRBD2. This CDR3 is 15 amino acids long. Germline lookup yields CDR1 SGDLS and CDR2 YYNGEE. J lost 8 bases, V lost 0 bases, and 8 bases had no gene match. CDR3 nucleotides: TGTGCCAGCAGCGTAGGGGTAGCGGGTACACATGAGCAGTTCTTC. As protein: CASSVGVAGTHEQFF.

This clonotype was counted at least ten times. A read error may be the cause here, since a much bigger clone is one base away. The chain recombines TRBV4-3 with TRBJ2-1, with 7 nucleotides matching TRBD1. The ends lost 0 bases at V and 9 bases at J; junction bases unmatched: 8. The CDR3 totals 15 residues. CDR1 and CDR2 from the germline V gene are LGHNA and YSLEER. CDR3 in amino acids: CASSQDDSGQSEQFF. CDR3 DNA: TGCGCCAGCAGCCAAGACGACTCGGGACAGTCTGAGCAGTTCTTC.

A few counts support this clonotype. This rearrangement joins TRBV6-2 or TRBV6-3 to TRBJ2-3, with 8 bases matching TRBD2. Germline CDR1 and CDR2: MNHEY and SVGEGT. Losses at the gene ends were 4 bases for V and 3 bases for J; bases not matched to a gene: 9. The CDR3 is made up of 16 amino acids. Here the CDR3 DNA reads TGTGCCAGCAGTTTCCTGACGGGAGGGCGGACAGATACGCAGTATTTT. This sequence encodes CASSFLTGGRTDTQYF.

In this sample, this clonotype turned up many times. The CDR3 reads CASSLAGGYEQYF. The DNA of the CDR3 is TGTGCCAGCAGCTTAGCCGGGGGTTACGAGCAGTACTTC. This chain uses TRBV7-9 with TRBJ2-7, with D maybe TRBD2 (6 bases). The length of the CDR3 is 13 residues. V dropped 0 bases and J dropped 4 bases, with 7 bases sitting between them. Germline CDR1 is SEHNR and CDR2 is FQNEAQ (reference sequence). Filled out from reference TRBV7-9 and TRBJ2-7, the complete variable domain reads DTGVSQNPRHKITKRGQNVTFRCDPISEHNRLYWYRQTLGQGPEFLTYFQNEAQLEKSRLLSDRFSAERPKGSFSTLEIQRTEQGDSAMYLCASSLAGGYEQYFGPGTRLTVT.

The chain is built from TRBV11-2 and TRBJ2-5; 12 bases agree with TRBD1. Germline CDR1 is SGHAT and CDR2 is FQNNGV. This CDR3 has 15 amino acids. V shed 5 bases and J 5 bases; nucleotides not matched to a gene: 6. CDR3 residues: CASSKGQGAWETQYF. The CDR3 nucleotides are TGTGCCAGCAGCAAGGGACAGGGGGCCTGGGAGACCCAGTACTTC.

This clonotype showed up just a few times. The chain links TRBV20-1 to TRBJ2-4; D unresolved. Germline V gives CDR1 DFQATT, CDR2 SNEGSKA (reference sequence). The V and J ends lost 0 bases and 0 bases respectively, with 3 bases between them. The CDR3 is made up of 13 amino acids. CDR3 sequence reads: CSARDLAKNIQYF. The CDR3 DNA sequence: TGCAGTGCTAGAGACTTAGCCAAAAACATTCAGTACTTC.

The CDR3 DNA reads as TGCAGTGCCCCAAAGGGTCAGGGGCTAGCCAAAAACATTCAGTACTTC. As protein: CSAPKGQGLAKNIQYF. V is TRBV20-1 and J is TRBJ2-4; perhaps TRBD1 as D (6 bases). The CDR3 consists of 16 residues. The V end was cut by 6 bases, the J end by 0 bases, with 18 bases between. Per germline, CDR1 DFQATT and CDR2 SNEGSKA (reference sequence).

This clonotype was observed a handful of times. This sequence joins TRBV12-3 or TRBV12-4 and TRBJ1-1; unclear D gene. V was pared by 6 bases and J by 7 bases, with 12 bases between. The length of the CDR3 is 12 residues. In DNA form, the CDR3 reads TGTGCCAGCAGCTCAAGTAGGGTTGAAGCTTTCTTT. This sequence encodes CASSSSRVEAFF.